This T cell receptor (beta chain) appears in the sequencing data of a study of blood T cell repertoires in COVID-19. Clones were read by immunoSEQ multiplex PCR, and TCRdb kept only the in-frame ones, dropping some. The repertoire holds 200,000 to 250,000 clones, with over 65% as singletons. Germline assignment: CDR1 SGHTA and CDR2 FQGNSA. This CDR3 has 14 residues. The V end was cut by 5 bases, the J end by 3 bases, with 14 bases between. This TCR came from a woman aged 55 to 70 who had recovered from COVID-19. Sequencing was performed on PBMCs or T cells enriched from blood (not recorded which). The chain carries TRBV7-2 and TRBJ2-7, with D possibly being TRBD2 (6 bases). The CDR3: CASSPGLDFYEQYF. The CDR3 DNA follows: TGTGCCAGCAGCCCGGGACTGGACTTCTACGAGCAGTACTTC.